A selection of T cell receptor beta chains follows, all from one sample in a study of T-cell memory formation after mild COVID-19. MiXCR, run by TCRdb on the 5' RACE reads, gives a single entry per CDR3 protein. The sample consists of hundreds of thousands of distinct CDR3 sequences, approximately 18% of them appearing once. The sequenced sample was PBMCs or a T cell subset sorted from them (not recorded which). Receptors originate from an adult woman who had mild COVID-19 (a few samples of this study predate the infection). Cell type and time point are not known. Both conserved end residues are part of each CDR3. The D gene is left open where the match is weak. Rows may omit the clone size; those that give it use once, few, many or a size class.

d_gene: NA
abundance: NA
j_gene: TRBJ2-1
v_gene: TRBV3-1
CDR3nt: TGTGCCAGCAGCCAATCTCATAGCTACAATGAGCAGTTCTTC
CDR3aa: CASSQSHSYNEQFF

d_gene: NA
abundance: NA
j_gene: TRBJ2-7
v_gene: TRBV24-1
CDR3nt: TGTGCCACCAGTGATAAATACCCAGGTTCCTACGAGCAGTACTTC
CDR3aa: CATSDKYPGSYEQYF

d_gene: NA
abundance: few
j_gene: TRBJ2-7
v_gene: TRBV7-4
CDR3nt: TGTGCCAGCAGCTTTGTGGGCAAGAGCTCCTACGAGCAGTACTTC
CDR3aa: CASSFVGKSSYEQYF

d_gene: NA
abundance: NA
j_gene: TRBJ2-2
v_gene: TRBV7-9
CDR3nt: TGTGCCAGCACCCGATGGACGGCCCACGGGGAGCTGTTTTTT
CDR3aa: CASTRWTAHGELFF

d_gene: NA
abundance: few
j_gene: TRBJ2-5
v_gene: TRBV5-1
CDR3nt: TGCGCCAGCAGCTGGATGGACCTACAAGAGACCCAGTACTTC
CDR3aa: CASSWMDLQETQYF

d_gene: NA
abundance: few
j_gene: TRBJ2-1
v_gene: TRBV12-3/TRBV12-4
CDR3nt: TGTGCCAGCAGCTATCTCAGTTGGGGTTCTCACAATGAGCAGTTCTTC
CDR3aa: CASSYLSWGSHNEQFF

d_gene: NA
abundance: NA
j_gene: TRBJ2-1
v_gene: TRBV27
CDR3nt: TGTGCCAGCAGTTTAAGGGAGGCTTGGGATGAGCAGTTCTTC
CDR3aa: CASSLREAWDEQFF

d_gene: TRBD2
abundance: many
j_gene: TRBJ2-1
v_gene: TRBV3-1
CDR3nt: TGTGCCAGCAGGAGAAATAGCGGGGGCTACAATGAGCAGTTCTTC
CDR3aa: CASRRNSGGYNEQFF

d_gene: TRBD1
abundance: NA
j_gene: TRBJ1-5
v_gene: TRBV20-1
CDR3nt: TGCAGCGCCTGGTTCGGGACAGGGAATCAGCCCCAGCATTTT
CDR3aa: CSAWFGTGNQPQHF

d_gene: NA
abundance: few
j_gene: TRBJ2-2
v_gene: TRBV29-1
CDR3nt: TGCAGCGTTGAAGTACCCTTGATGTGGGGGGCCGCCGGGGAGCTGTTTTTT
CDR3aa: CSVEVPLMWGAAGELFF

d_gene: NA
abundance: NA
j_gene: TRBJ1-4
v_gene: TRBV4-1
CDR3nt: TGCGCCAGCAGCCGACTTTATGCAACTAATGAAAAACTGTTTTTT
CDR3aa: CASSRLYATNEKLFF

d_gene: TRBD1
abundance: few
j_gene: TRBJ2-7
v_gene: TRBV4-1
CDR3nt: TGCGCCAGCAGCCCCGGACAGGGCCCCTCCTACGAGCAGTACTTC
CDR3aa: CASSPGQGPSYEQYF

d_gene: NA
abundance: NA
j_gene: TRBJ1-1
v_gene: TRBV5-6
CDR3nt: TGTGCCAGCAGCTTGGACATCACCCTAACCATGAACACTGAAGCTTTCTTT
CDR3aa: CASSLDITLTMNTEAFF

d_gene: NA
abundance: NA
j_gene: TRBJ1-2
v_gene: TRBV7-2
CDR3nt: TGTGCCAGCAGCTTTGGGGACGGCTATGGCTACACCTTC
CDR3aa: CASSFGDGYGYTF

d_gene: NA
abundance: NA
j_gene: TRBJ1-2
v_gene: TRBV5-5
CDR3nt: TGTGCCAGCAGCTTGGTGGACAGAACCCTCTATGGCTACACCTTC
CDR3aa: CASSLVDRTLYGYTF

d_gene: NA
abundance: NA
j_gene: TRBJ2-2
v_gene: TRBV6-6
CDR3nt: TGTGCCAGCAGTTACGGCCCGGTGGGACGCGATAACACCGGGGAGCTGTTTTTT
CDR3aa: CASSYGPVGRDNTGELFF

d_gene: NA
abundance: many
j_gene: TRBJ2-1
v_gene: TRBV7-9
CDR3nt: TGTGCCAGCAGCTTAGGGTCAGGCTACAATGAGCAGTTCTTC
CDR3aa: CASSLGSGYNEQFF

d_gene: TRBD2
abundance: NA
j_gene: TRBJ2-1
v_gene: TRBV13
CDR3nt: TGTGCCAGCAGCTTAGGCCTTATAGGGTCTCGGCTAGCGGGCTACAATGAGCAGTTCTTC
CDR3aa: CASSLGLIGSRLAGYNEQFF

d_gene: NA
abundance: few
j_gene: TRBJ1-2
v_gene: TRBV12-3/TRBV12-4
CDR3nt: TGTGCCAGCATAGACAGCAACTATGGCTACACCTTC
CDR3aa: CASIDSNYGYTF

d_gene: NA
abundance: NA
j_gene: TRBJ1-1
v_gene: TRBV27
CDR3nt: TGTGCCAGCAGATGGGGGGGGCGGATGAACACTGAAGCTTTCTTT
CDR3aa: CASRWGGRMNTEAFF

d_gene: TRBD1
abundance: NA
j_gene: TRBJ1-1
v_gene: TRBV5-1
CDR3nt: TGCGCCAGCCGTGGACAGGGGCCTAGTGAAGCTTTCTTT
CDR3aa: CASRGQGPSEAFF

d_gene: NA
abundance: few
j_gene: TRBJ2-1
v_gene: TRBV20-1
CDR3nt: TGCAGTGCGAGGGGGAGCGGGATGCACAATGAGCAGTTCTTC
CDR3aa: CSARGSGMHNEQFF

d_gene: NA
abundance: NA
j_gene: TRBJ1-5
v_gene: TRBV10-3
CDR3nt: TGTGCCATCAATGGGGGCAATCACCAGCCCCAGCATTTT
CDR3aa: CAINGGNHQPQHF

d_gene: TRBD1
abundance: NA
j_gene: TRBJ2-5
v_gene: TRBV25-1
CDR3nt: TGTGCCAGCGGAAAGACAGGGGTGGAGACCCAGTACTTC
CDR3aa: CASGKTGVETQYF

d_gene: NA
abundance: NA
j_gene: TRBJ2-1
v_gene: TRBV6-5
CDR3nt: TGTGCCAGCAGTTACGGCGGGGTACAGGGCCCCTCCTACAATGAGCAGTTCTTC
CDR3aa: CASSYGGVQGPSYNEQFF

d_gene: NA
abundance: NA
j_gene: TRBJ1-5
v_gene: TRBV7-2
CDR3nt: TGTGCCAGCAGCTTAAGCGGCCAGGGGCGGCAGCCCCAGCATTTT
CDR3aa: CASSLSGQGRQPQHF

d_gene: TRBD2
abundance: few
j_gene: TRBJ2-5
v_gene: TRBV5-1
CDR3nt: TGCGCCAGCAGCTTGTTAGCGGGGAGCCAAGAGACCCAGTACTTC
CDR3aa: CASSLLAGSQETQYF

d_gene: NA
abundance: few
j_gene: TRBJ2-2
v_gene: TRBV12-3/TRBV12-4
CDR3nt: TGTGCCAGCAGTTCACCCAGGGGTGTAGAAACCGGGGAGCTGTTTTTT
CDR3aa: CASSSPRGVETGELFF

d_gene: TRBD1
abundance: NA
j_gene: TRBJ1-1
v_gene: TRBV6-9
CDR3nt: TGTGCCAGCGGGACAGGGCTAATGAACACTGAAGCTTTCTTT
CDR3aa: CASGTGLMNTEAFF

d_gene: TRBD1
abundance: few
j_gene: TRBJ2-3
v_gene: TRBV7-9
CDR3nt: TGTGCCAGCAGCTCAAGACAGGGGGCGACAGATACGCAGTATTTT
CDR3aa: CASSSRQGATDTQYF

d_gene: TRBD2
abundance: NA
j_gene: TRBJ2-1
v_gene: TRBV3-1
CDR3nt: TGTGCCAGCAGCCAAAGAAGTTTGGGTAGCGGGAGGGCTGGCTACAATGAGCAGTTCTTC
CDR3aa: CASSQRSLGSGRAGYNEQFF

d_gene: TRBD1
abundance: few
j_gene: TRBJ2-7
v_gene: TRBV19
CDR3nt: TGTGCCAGCACCCCGGGACAGACATACGAGCAGTACTTC
CDR3aa: CASTPGQTYEQYF

d_gene: NA
abundance: NA
j_gene: TRBJ2-3
v_gene: TRBV30
CDR3nt: TGTGCCTGGAGTGCTGGGGTAGGCACAGATACGCAGTATTTT
CDR3aa: CAWSAGVGTDTQYF

d_gene: TRBD2
abundance: few
j_gene: TRBJ2-7
v_gene: TRBV4-1
CDR3nt: TGCGCCAGCAGCCAATGGCCGGGGGGGGTGGAGCAGTACTTC
CDR3aa: CASSQWPGGVEQYF

d_gene: TRBD1
abundance: few
j_gene: TRBJ2-5
v_gene: TRBV7-9
CDR3nt: TGTGCCAGCAGCCGAGGACAGGCTCAAGAGACCCAGTACTTC
CDR3aa: CASSRGQAQETQYF

d_gene: TRBD2
abundance: NA
j_gene: TRBJ2-1
v_gene: TRBV6-6
CDR3nt: TGTGCCAGCAGTTACTCGATTGCTACTAGCGGGGGGAAATACAATGAGCAGTTCTTC
CDR3aa: CASSYSIATSGGKYNEQFF

d_gene: TRBD2
abundance: few
j_gene: TRBJ2-7
v_gene: TRBV27
CDR3nt: TGTGCCAGCAGTTTATCACTGGCGGGAGAGTACGAGCAGTACTTC
CDR3aa: CASSLSLAGEYEQYF

d_gene: TRBD1
abundance: few
j_gene: TRBJ2-2
v_gene: TRBV6-2/TRBV6-3
CDR3nt: TGTGCCAGCAGTTACAGCCGGACAGGGCCCACCGGGGAGCTGTTTTTT
CDR3aa: CASSYSRTGPTGELFF

d_gene: NA
abundance: many
j_gene: TRBJ2-3
v_gene: TRBV7-9
CDR3nt: TGTGCCAGCAGCTTGTGGATCAGGGCGACAGATACGCAGTATTTT
CDR3aa: CASSLWIRATDTQYF

d_gene: NA
abundance: NA
j_gene: TRBJ1-3
v_gene: TRBV7-9
CDR3nt: TGTGCCAGCAGCCAAAAGGGGGGTAACGCTGGAAACACCATATATTTT
CDR3aa: CASSQKGGNAGNTIYF

d_gene: TRBD2
abundance: NA
j_gene: TRBJ2-7
v_gene: TRBV14
CDR3nt: TGTGCCAGCAGCCCACAGACTAGCTACTACGAGCAGTACTTC
CDR3aa: CASSPQTSYYEQYF

d_gene: TRBD1
abundance: NA
j_gene: TRBJ1-1
v_gene: TRBV6-5
CDR3nt: TGTGCCAGCAGTGAGCACAGGGGGCCGAACACTGAAGCTTTCTTT
CDR3aa: CASSEHRGPNTEAFF

d_gene: TRBD2
abundance: few
j_gene: TRBJ2-1
v_gene: TRBV20-1
CDR3nt: TGCAGTGCTATCCAGCGGGGGGTGGTTGATGAGCAGTTCTTC
CDR3aa: CSAIQRGVVDEQFF

d_gene: TRBD2
abundance: NA
j_gene: TRBJ2-1
v_gene: TRBV27
CDR3nt: TGTGCCAGCAGACCGGGACTAGCTCGTAATGAGCAGTTCTTC
CDR3aa: CASRPGLARNEQFF

d_gene: NA
abundance: few
j_gene: TRBJ2-5
v_gene: TRBV5-1
CDR3nt: TGCGCCAGCAGCTTGTTGGGGCACGGCCCCCAAGAGACCCAGTACTTC
CDR3aa: CASSLLGHGPQETQYF

d_gene: TRBD1
abundance: NA
j_gene: TRBJ1-6
v_gene: TRBV18
CDR3nt: TGTGCCAGCTCACCCGCAGCAGGGGGCGCAGGGTCACCCCTCCACTTT
CDR3aa: CASSPAAGGAGSPLHF

d_gene: TRBD1
abundance: NA
j_gene: TRBJ1-1
v_gene: TRBV7-9
CDR3nt: TGTGCCAGCAGCCCCAGGGGGGTGAACACTGAAGCTTTCTTT
CDR3aa: CASSPRGVNTEAFF

d_gene: NA
abundance: few
j_gene: TRBJ2-6
v_gene: TRBV20-1
CDR3nt: TGCAGTGCTGTCAGCGGTGGCGGGGCCAACGTCCTGACTTTC
CDR3aa: CSAVSGGGANVLTF

d_gene: NA
abundance: NA
j_gene: TRBJ2-7
v_gene: TRBV5-1
CDR3nt: TGCGCCAGCAGCCAAACCCAAGACAGGATCTACGAGCAGTACTTC
CDR3aa: CASSQTQDRIYEQYF